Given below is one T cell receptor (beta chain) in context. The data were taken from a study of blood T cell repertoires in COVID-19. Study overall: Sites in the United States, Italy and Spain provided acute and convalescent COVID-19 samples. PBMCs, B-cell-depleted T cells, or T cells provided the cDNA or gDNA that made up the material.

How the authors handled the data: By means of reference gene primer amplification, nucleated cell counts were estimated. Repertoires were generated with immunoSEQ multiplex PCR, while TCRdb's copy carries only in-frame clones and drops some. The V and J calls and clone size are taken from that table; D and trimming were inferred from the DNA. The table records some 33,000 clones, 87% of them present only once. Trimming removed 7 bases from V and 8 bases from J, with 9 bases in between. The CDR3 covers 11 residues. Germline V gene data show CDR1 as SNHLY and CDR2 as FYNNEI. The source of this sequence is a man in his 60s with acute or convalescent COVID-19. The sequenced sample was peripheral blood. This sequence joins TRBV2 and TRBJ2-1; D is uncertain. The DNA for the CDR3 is TGTGCCAGCACCGCAGGTTATGAGCAGTTCTTC. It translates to CASTAGYEQFF.